This T cell receptor beta chain is drawn from a study of shared clonotypes between healthy human individuals. CDR1 SGHVS and CDR2 FQNEAQ come from the germline V gene. CDR3 length: 15 residues. After removal of 5 bases from V and 3 bases from J, the junction contained 8 bases not matched to a gene. Produced via immunoSEQ multiplex PCR; TCRdb's table is partial and in-frame only. The data hold hundreds of thousands of clones, with around 95% observed a single time. Terminally differentiated effector memory CD45RA+ cells were excluded by CCR7 positive selection of CD45RO-negative cells. The rearrangement links TRBV7-8 to TRBJ2-5, with 8 bases lining up with TRBD2. The sequenced sample consisted of naive CD8+ T cells sorted from blood. This receptor was taken from a woman aged 25 to 39 in good health. The CDR3 protein is CASSLDPAGEETQYF. The DNA for the CDR3 is TGTGCCAGCAGCCTAGACCCAGCGGGGGAAGAGACCCAGTACTTC. The complete variable domain, with remaining parts taken from reference TRBV7-8 and TRBJ2-5, reads GAGVSQSPRYKVAKRGQDVALRCDPISGHVSLFWYQQALGQGPEFLTYFQNEAQLDKSGLPSDRFFAERPEGSVSTLKIQRTQQEDSAVYLCASSLDPAGEETQYFGPGTRLLVL.